This TCR beta chain was sequenced during a study of immune heterogeneity within non-small cell lung tumors. As template, the study used bulk tumor genomic DNA at around 590 ng per sample. Spaced far apart, several biopsies were taken from each primary tumor during surgery. Patients underwent curative surgery for non-small cell lung cancer (untreated and newly diagnosed). CDR1 and CDR2 (germline): LNHDA, SQIVND (reference sequence). CDR3 length: 14 residues. V dropped 4 bases and J dropped 5; count of bases not matched to a gene: 7. Amplification of TCR beta CDR3 was performed by multiplex PCR with 32 V and 13 J primers. TCRdb analysed the multiplex PCR reads with MiXCR anew, one entry per CDR3 protein. The repertoire holds about 16,000 distinct CDR3 sequences, with over 25% as singletons.

V gene TRBV19 combines with J gene TRBJ1-2, with TRBD1 identical over 7 bases. Sequences were obtained from lung tumor tissue. This clonotype originated in a woman between 45 and 60 years old with non-small cell lung cancer. Here the CDR3 DNA reads TGTGCCAGTAGTACCCGGGACAGTGTATATGGCTACACCTTC. Amino acid sequence: CASSTRDSVYGYTF.